This TCR beta chain was sequenced during a study of CD8 T cells in Susac syndrome. This clonotype was recorded only once. The antigen remains undetermined. V lost 2 bases to trimming and J lost 7 bases, with 17 bases between them. Germline CDR1 is GTSNPN and CDR2 is SVGIG (reference sequence). This CDR3 has 15 amino acids. RNA amounts of roughly 0.45 to 1 ug underwent reverse transcription with random hexamers. TCRdb re-analysed the immunoSEQ multiplex PCR reads in MiXCR, keeping a single row per CDR3 protein. This sample has approximately 190,000 distinct CDR3 sequences, with 85% to 95% found just once. Whole-study findings and limits: Clonal expansion was present among Susac CD8+ cells. This expansion reached its peak in TEMRA cells and in active patients.

J is TRBJ1-4 and V is TRBV30; TRBD1 is a possible D gene (6 bases). The material sequenced was CD8+ T cells from PBMCs. The clonotype originates from a human donor with Susac syndrome. Here the CDR3 DNA reads TGTGCCTGGAGTACCGGGACATCGGTGGGTGAAAAACTGTTTTTT. Amino acid sequence: CAWSTGTSVGEKLFF.